Listed here are 7 T cell receptor beta chains from one sample, sequenced in a study of T-cell memory formation after mild COVID-19. TCRdb recomputed calls from the 5' RACE reads with MiXCR, one row per CDR3 protein. The sample lists over 500,000 distinct CDR3 sequences, 17% occurring once. Sequencing input: PBMCs or a T cell subset sorted from them (not recorded which). Receptor source: an adult woman who had mild COVID-19 (a few samples of this study predate the infection). Cell type and time point are not known.

The genes are TRBV6-1 and TRBJ2-7; TRBD1 matches 9 bases. CDR1 and CDR2 (germline): MNHNS, SASEGT. The ends lost 4 bases at V and 6 bases at J; junction bases unmatched: 7. The CDR3 covers 14 residues. The CDR3 region is CASSVQGQGGEQYF. In DNA, the CDR3 is TGTGCCAGCAGTGTTCAGGGACAGGGAGGCGAGCAGTACTTC.

This clonotype appeared a few times. The chain joins TRBV7-9 to TRBJ2-3; D may be TRBD1 (5 bases). Per germline, CDR1 SEHNR and CDR2 FQNEAQ (reference sequence). This CDR3 has 14 amino acids. Trimming stripped 7 bases from V and 9 bases from J, with 20 bases between. The CDR3 is CASMGWVSPGTQYF. The DNA of the CDR3 is TGTGCCAGCATGGGATGGGTGTCCCCAGGGACGCAGTATTTT.

The V call is TRBV3-1, the J call TRBJ2-5, with TRBD2 identical over 14 bases. Germline-derived CDR1 and CDR2 are LGHDT and YNNKEL (reference sequence). The V segment lost 5 bases and the J segment 5 bases; nucleotides outside the gene matches: 7. CDR3 length equals 16 residues. CDR3 residues: CASSSRLAGGPETQYF. In DNA form, the CDR3 reads TGTGCCAGCAGCTCACGACTAGCGGGGGGGCCGGAGACCCAGTACTTC.

This chain uses TRBV5-1 with TRBJ1-1; TRBD1 agrees at 8 bases. V lost 0 bases, J lost 7 bases, and 2 bases stayed unmatched. Germline lookup yields CDR1 SGHRS and CDR2 YFSETQ. The CDR3 has 13 amino acids. As DNA, the CDR3 is TGCGCCAGCAGCTTGGGACAGGGGCATGAAGCTTTCTTT. Protein: CASSLGQGHEAFF.

The V and J genes are TRBV7-9 and TRBJ2-5, with 9 bases identical to TRBD2. The germline V gene encodes CDR1 SEHNR and CDR2 FQNEAQ (reference sequence). The CDR3 covers 19 residues. Trimming cost V 3 bases and J 2 bases; bases outside gene matches: 16. CDR3 sequence (DNA): TGTGCCAGCAGCTTTTATTGGACTAGCGACTTCTACGAGCAAGAGACCCAGTACTTC. This translates into CASSFYWTSDFYEQETQYF.

In its sample, this clonotype was seen a few times. V and J are TRBV5-1 and TRBJ1-2; maybe TRBD1 (6 bases). The length of the CDR3 is 15 residues. V was pared by 0 bases and J by 10 bases, with 19 bases between. The germline V gene encodes CDR1 SGHRS and CDR2 YFSETQ. The CDR3 spells CASSLAGGAPIAYTF. As DNA, the CDR3 is TGCGCCAGCAGCTTGGCTGGGGGCGCGCCCATCGCCTACACCTTC. Based on the CDR3 plus reference TRBV5-1 and TRBJ1-2, the full variable domain is KAGVTQTPRYLIKTRGQQVTLSCSPISGHRSVSWYQQTPGQGLQFLFEYFSETQRNKGNFPGRFSGRQFSNSRSEMNVSTLELGDSALYLCASSLAGGAPIAYTFGSGTRLTVV.

This rearrangement joins TRBV5-1 to TRBJ1-1, with 8 bases that match TRBD1. The ends lost 3 bases at V and 1 base at J; junction bases unmatched: 11. CDR1 is SGHRS, CDR2 YFSETQ, per germline. The length of the CDR3 is 17 residues. This CDR3 reads CASSYGRGLGRNTEAFF. CDR3 coding DNA: TGCGCCAGCAGCTACGGCAGGGGGCTGGGACGGAACACTGAAGCTTTCTTT.